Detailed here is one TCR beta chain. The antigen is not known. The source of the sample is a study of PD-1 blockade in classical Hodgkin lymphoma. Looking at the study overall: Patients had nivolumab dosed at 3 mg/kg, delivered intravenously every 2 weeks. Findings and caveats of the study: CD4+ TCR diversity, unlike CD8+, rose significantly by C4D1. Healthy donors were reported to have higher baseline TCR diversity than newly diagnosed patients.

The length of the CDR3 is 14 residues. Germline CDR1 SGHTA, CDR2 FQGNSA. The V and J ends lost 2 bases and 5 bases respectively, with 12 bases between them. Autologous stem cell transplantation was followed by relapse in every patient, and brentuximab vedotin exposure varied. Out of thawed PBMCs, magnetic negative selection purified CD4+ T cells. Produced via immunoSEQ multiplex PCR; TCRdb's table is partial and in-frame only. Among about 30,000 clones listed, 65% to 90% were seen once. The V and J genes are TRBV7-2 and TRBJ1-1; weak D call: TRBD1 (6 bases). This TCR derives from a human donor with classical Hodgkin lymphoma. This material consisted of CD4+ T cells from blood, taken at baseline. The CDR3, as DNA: TGTGCCAGCAGCTTAAAGGGGGGCTGGACTGAAGCTTTCTTT. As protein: CASSLKGGWTEAFF.